This TCR beta chain was recovered during a study of blood T cell repertoires in COVID-19. As processed by the authors: Estimated nucleated cell counts came from reference gene primer amplification. Generated by immunoSEQ multiplex PCR, the TCRdb table keeps only in-frame clones and is missing some. The V and J calls and clone size were taken over from that table, and D and trimming were inferred from the DNA. The sample shows 120,000 to 150,000 clones, 80% to 90% of them seen only once. The CDR3 contains 16 residues. The V gene lost 0 bases and the J gene lost 0 bases, with 12 bases spanning the gap. Per germline, CDR1 LGHDT and CDR2 YNNKEL (reference sequence).

J is TRBJ2-7 and V is TRBV3-1 (or the pseudogene TRBV3-2); possibly TRBD2 for D (6 bases). This clonotype was obtained from a man aged 50-60 years who had recovered from COVID-19. Sample: peripheral blood. The CDR3 region has the DNA TGTGCCAGCAGCCAAGAGGGGGGATGGATCTCCTACGAGCAGTACTTC. It is translated as CASSQEGGWISYEQYF.